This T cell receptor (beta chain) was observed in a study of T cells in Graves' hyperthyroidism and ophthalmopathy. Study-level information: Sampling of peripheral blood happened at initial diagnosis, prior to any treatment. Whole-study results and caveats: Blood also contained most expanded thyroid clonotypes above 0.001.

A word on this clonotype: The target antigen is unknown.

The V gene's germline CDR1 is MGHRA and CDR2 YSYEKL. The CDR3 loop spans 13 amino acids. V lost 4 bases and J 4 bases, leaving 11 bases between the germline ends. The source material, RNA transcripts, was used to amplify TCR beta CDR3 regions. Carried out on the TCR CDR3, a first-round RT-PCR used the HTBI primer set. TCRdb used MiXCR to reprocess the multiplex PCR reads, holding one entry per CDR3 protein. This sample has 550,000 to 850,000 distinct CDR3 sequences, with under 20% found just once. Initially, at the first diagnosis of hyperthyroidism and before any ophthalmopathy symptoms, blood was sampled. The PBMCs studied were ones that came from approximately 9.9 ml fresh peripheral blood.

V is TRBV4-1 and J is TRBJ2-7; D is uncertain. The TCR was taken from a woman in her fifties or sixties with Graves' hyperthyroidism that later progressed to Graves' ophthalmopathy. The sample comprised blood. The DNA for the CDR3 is TGCGCCAGCAGCCCAAAGGTCCGTTACGAGCAGTACTTC. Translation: CASSPKVRYEQYF.